This TCR beta chain emerged from a study of monozygotic twins with inflammatory bowel disease. Broader study findings: The inverse Simpson measure of TCRbeta diversity was lower in IBD patients than in healthy co-twins.

Concerning this clonotype itself: Its antigen is not known.

Per donor, 2 to 2.5 ml of blood was collected and frozen. The CDR3 has 15 amino acids. In preparing each TCR library, 3,000 to 4,000 ng of total RNA was used. Nested PCRs of approximately 16 and 10 cycles, two in total, were run on TCRalpha and TCRbeta cDNA. From the 5' RACE reads, TCRdb lists one entry per CDR3 protein and no DNA. The sample's table shows about 160,000 distinct CDR3 sequences. This rearrangement joins TRBV12-3 or TRBV12-4 to TRBJ2-2; TCRdb's D gene call, TRBD1, goes unchecked for lack of DNA. This TCR came from a human donor with ulcerative colitis or Crohn's disease, or a healthy co-twin of an affected twin (not recorded which). Input material: blood. The CDR3 loop reads CDSSVRGWGTGELFF.